This TCR beta chain was sequenced during a study of blood T cell repertoires in COVID-19. CDR1 and CDR2 from the germline V gene are MGHRA and YSYEKL. V gave up 0 bases and J gave up 0 bases, with 12 bases separating them. This CDR3 spans 17 amino acids. Source study methods: Researchers report that nucleated cell counts were estimated from reference gene primer amplification. The repertoire was sequenced with immunoSEQ multiplex PCR; TCRdb's copy has only in-frame clones and lacks some. The V and J calls and clone size are taken from that table; D and trimming were inferred from the DNA. This sample has roughly 200,000 clones; about 88% occur once, and the top ten carry roughly 1.7%.

This sequence originates from a man aged 70-80 years with acute or convalescent COVID-19. This rearrangement joins TRBV4-1 to TRBJ1-3; no clear D gene. The sequencing input was peripheral blood. Written as DNA, the CDR3 is TGCGCCAGCAGCCAAGAGTTTAGACTTAGCTCTGGAAACACCATATATTTT. Protein: CASSQEFRLSSGNTIYF.